The 30 T cell receptor beta chains reported below all come from one sample, sequenced in a study of breast tumors, draining lymph nodes, adjacent tissues. TCRdb analysed the multiplex PCR reads with MiXCR anew, one entry per CDR3 protein. Of about 140,000 distinct CDR3 sequences in the sample, approximately 29% were seen once. Breast cancer patients provided tissue from their axillary draining lymph nodes. Sequenced material: axillary lymph node tissue. The receptors were sampled from a female donor with breast cancer. Some clones in this sample may be carry-over from other donors' samples.

Many counts were recorded for this clonotype. The chain recombines TRBV20-1 with TRBJ1-2; D not resolved. The germline gives CDR1 DFQATT, CDR2 SNEGSKA (reference sequence). The ends were cut back, 2 bases at V and 0 bases at J, with 13 bases in the middle. CDR3 length equals 15 residues. Written as DNA, the CDR3 is TGCAGTGCTAGATTACCAAGCGGAACTAACTATGGCTACACCTTC. Its translation: CSARLPSGTNYGYTF.

This clonotype was found many times. The chain joins TRBV10-3 to TRBJ1-3; D not certain. The V end lost 6 bases, the J end lost 3 bases, and 15 bases lay between the germline ends. CDR3 size: 15 residues. CDR1 ENHRY and CDR2 SYGVKD come from the germline V gene. The CDR3 DNA reads TGTGCCATCAGAGTGTGGAATCTTCATGGAAACACCATATATTTT. This translates into CAIRVWNLHGNTIYF.

This clonotype has a count of ten or more. The V gene is TRBV6-1, the J gene TRBJ2-2; D is undetermined. The germline CDR1 and CDR2 sequences are MNHNS and SASEGT. The V and J ends lost 2 bases and 2 bases respectively, with 6 bases between them. The CDR3 runs to 14 residues. The CDR3 loop is CASSETYNTGELFF. Here the CDR3 DNA reads TGTGCCAGCAGTGAAACGTACAACACCGGGGAGCTGTTTTTT.

This clonotype occurred many times. This rearrangement joins TRBV11-2 to TRBJ2-7; D remains ambiguous. The germline V and J ends were trimmed by 5 bases and 5 bases, with 10 bases remaining between them. The CDR3 spans 12 residues. Germline-derived CDR1 and CDR2 are SGHAT and FQNNGV. The DNA of the CDR3 is TGTGCCAGCAGCAACTTAGTGGACGAGCAGTACGTC. Protein: CASSNLVDEQYV.

This clonotype was picked up many times. The chain carries TRBV6-2 or TRBV6-3 and TRBJ2-7; 9 positions match TRBD2. The length of the CDR3 is 15 residues. Germline V lookup: CDR1 MNHEY, CDR2 SVGEGT. J gave up 2 bases and V 6 bases, and 8 bases lay outside the gene matches. CDR3 in amino acids: CASSLLAGGAYEQYF. DNA for the CDR3: TGTGCCAGCAGCCTACTAGCGGGTGGGGCCTACGAGCAGTACTTC.

This clonotype has only a few counts. CDR3 nucleotide sequence: TGCGCCAGCAGTGCTCTCCAGGGGTTTGTCGCAGATACGCAGTATTTT. It encodes CASSALQGFVADTQYF. The gene calls are TRBV10-1 and TRBJ2-3, with D tentatively TRBD1 (6 bases). The CDR3 runs 16 residues. V was clipped by 4 bases and J by 4 bases, with 18 bases between them. CDR1 and CDR2 from the germline V gene are WNHNN and SYGVQD (reference sequence).

Many counts were recorded for this clonotype. Just one base apart from a much larger clone, this may be a read error. This rearrangement joins TRBV12-3 or TRBV12-4 to TRBJ1-6; no clear D gene. V was clipped by 3 bases and J by 5 bases, with 11 bases between them. The CDR3 loop spans 15 amino acids. The CDR3 nucleotides are TGTGCCAGCAGTTTCGCGGACGGCGATAATTCACCCCTCCACTTT. As protein: CASSFADGDNSPLHF.

About this clonotype itself: The junction does not match germline at one end; this may be a read error. V is TRBV15 and J is TRBJ1-1; D unclear. CDR3 length equals 16 residues. Germline CDR1 reads LNHNV; CDR2 reads YYDKDF (reference sequence). The CDR3 sequence is CATSRALGGSNTVAFF. In DNA form, the CDR3 reads TGTGCCACCAGCAGAGCTTTAGGAGGAAGCAACACTGTAGCTTTCTTT.

Remarks on this clonotype: Since a much larger clone is just one base distant, this may be a read error. The CDR3 loop reads CSARVPLTSAKPGSYNEQFF. Here the CDR3 DNA reads TGCAGTGCTAGAGTTCCCCTTACTAGCGCGAAACCAGGGTCCTACAATGAGCAGTTCTTC. J is TRBJ2-1 and V is TRBV20-1; 7 positions agree with TRBD2. The germline V gene encodes CDR1 DFQATT and CDR2 SNEGSKA (reference sequence). J gave up 1 base and V 1 base, and 19 bases lay outside the gene matches. This CDR3 contains 20 residues.

The CDR3 DNA follows: TGTGCCAGCAGCCAAGCGATACGCTTTCGGGAGACCCAGTACTTC. Translated, it gives CASSQAIRFRETQYF. The chain joins TRBV7-2 to TRBJ2-5, with D unclear. V dropped 5 bases and J dropped 5 bases, with 18 bases sitting between them. The CDR3 is 15 residues long. Germline-derived CDR1 and CDR2 are SGHTA and FQGNSA.

This chain connects TRBV5-5 to TRBJ2-7; D is tentatively TRBD1 or TRBD2 (7 bases each). This CDR3 contains 16 residues. CDR1 is SGHKS, CDR2 YYEKEE, per germline (reference sequence). V was trimmed by 0 bases and J by 3 bases, leaving 16 bases between them. The CDR3 here is CASSLEGAWGGYEQYV. The CDR3 DNA sequence: TGTGCCAGCAGCTTGGAGGGGGCATGGGGGGGCTACGAGCAGTACGTC.

About this clonotype: Germline is not matched at one junction end, which may reflect a read error. The chain carries TRBV7-6 and TRBJ1-2; TRBD1 matches 8 bases. This CDR3 contains 13 residues. Germline values: CDR1 SGHVS, CDR2 FNYEAQ. CDR3 loop: CASSSETGVGYAF. In DNA, the CDR3 is TGCGCCAGCAGCTCAGAGACAGGGGTTGGCTACGCCTTC.

This clonotype came up many times. V and J are TRBV7-2 and TRBJ1-3, with D possibly TRBD1 on 6 matching bases. The CDR3 contains 14 residues. V lost 5 bases and J 0 bases, leaving 8 bases between the germline ends. In germline, CDR1 is SGHTA, CDR2 FQGNSA. The CDR3, as DNA: TGTGCCAGCAGCCGACAGGTCTCTGGAAACACCATATATTTT. Translated: CASSRQVSGNTIYF.

This clonotype has at least ten counts. The gene calls are TRBV28 and TRBJ2-7, with D unresolved. The CDR3 length is 15 residues. With 5 bases removed from V and 5 bases from J, the gap between germline ends came to 19 bases. Germline CDR1 reads MDHEN; CDR2 reads SYDVKM. The CDR3 nucleotides are TGTGCCAGCAGTAACCTGGGAAAGGGTTCCCACGAGCAGTACTTC. Translating it yields CASSNLGKGSHEQYF.

This clonotype was picked up a small number of times. Given a much more abundant clone one base away, this may be a read error. The rearrangement joins TRBV6-4 to TRBJ2-2; TRBD2 is a possible D gene (6 bases). Germline CDR1 reads MRHNA; CDR2 reads SNTAGT. The CDR3 loop spans 14 amino acids. V lost 5 bases and J lost 5, with 12 bases in between. The CDR3 region has the DNA TGTGCCAGCAGTCCGGGACTGGCGACCGGGGAGCTGTTTTTT. This translates into CASSPGLATGELFF.

The chain uses TRBV20-1 and TRBJ2-7; D may be TRBD1 (5 bases). The length of the CDR3 is 13 residues. Germline V gene sequence: CDR1 DFQATT, CDR2 SNEGSKA (reference sequence). V lost 5 bases and J 2 bases, leaving 13 bases between the germline ends. The DNA for the CDR3 is TGCAGTGCTCGTATCAGGGCAACCTACGAGCAGTACTTC. It encodes CSARIRATYEQYF.

This clonotype was counted many times. The chain couples TRBV9 to TRBJ1-3, with a tentative D call TRBD1 (5 bases). This CDR3 comprises 14 residues. The germline V gene has CDR1 SGDLS and CDR2 YYNGEE. V dropped 5 bases and J dropped 0 bases, with 9 bases sitting between them. This CDR3 reads CASSPGHSGNTIYF. Here the CDR3 DNA reads TGTGCCAGCAGTCCCGGACACTCTGGAAACACCATATATTTT.

The table lists this clonotype with many counts. This chain links TRBV27 with TRBJ1-2, with no clear D. The CDR3 has 18 amino acids. V was cut by 1 base and J by 0 bases, with 18 bases left in between. Per germline, CDR1 MNHEY and CDR2 SMNVEV (reference sequence). The CDR3 DNA reads TGTGCCAGCAGTTTATACCCGAGTCGAACCGCTTCTAACTATGGCTACACCTTC. Its translation: CASSLYPSRTASNYGYTF.

V and J are TRBV10-1 and TRBJ2-3, with 8 bases aligning to TRBD1. Looked up from germline, CDR1 is WNHNN and CDR2 is SYGVQD (reference sequence). The CDR3 covers 15 residues. Trimming removed 0 bases from V and 4 bases from J; junction bases left unmatched: 3. CDR3 DNA: TGCGCCAGCAGTGAGTCGGGCAGGGGGCCAGATACGCAGTATTTT. Encoded protein: CASSESGRGPDTQYF.

This clonotype was observed many times. The chain couples TRBV20-1 to TRBJ1-6; TRBD1 matches 10 bases. CDR1 DFQATT and CDR2 SNEGSKA come from the germline V gene (reference sequence). V was pared by 1 base and J by 0 bases, with 15 bases of the junction left unmatched. This CDR3 has 21 residues. In DNA form, the CDR3 reads TGCAGTGCTAGAGTCACTGGGGGGGGACAGGGGACTTACTCCTATAATTCACCCCTCCACTTT. This gives the protein CSARVTGGGQGTYSYNSPLHF.

This clonotype was counted many times. The J gene is TRBJ1-3, the V gene TRBV6-5; D is ambiguous. Trimming took off 7 bases at V and 0 bases at J, with 10 bases between the two ends. The CDR3 sequence is 14 residues long. The germline V gene has CDR1 MNHEY and CDR2 SVGAGI. The CDR3 DNA follows: TGTGCCAGCACGGACCTCAGCTCTGGAAACACCATATATTTT. Encoded protein: CASTDLSSGNTIYF.

Note on this clonotype: A much larger clone is a single base away; this may be a read error. Since the CDR3 does not end with the conserved phenylalanine or tryptophan, this likely comes from a read error. The chain recombines TRBV3-1 with TRBJ1-6, with D uncertain. The CDR3 sequence is 13 residues long. V was shortened by 7 bases and J by 5 bases, with 9 bases between the two germline ends. Per the germline V gene, CDR1 is LGHDT and CDR2 is YNNKEL (reference sequence). The CDR3 DNA sequence: TGTGCCAGCACCCTGGGTAATAATTCACCCCTCCACCTT. It translates to CASTLGNNSPLHL.

The chain recombines TRBV2 with TRBJ2-1; 10 bases map to TRBD2. Germline V CDR1 and CDR2: SNHLY, FYNNEI. J gave up 4 bases and V 6 bases, and 6 bases lay outside the gene matches. This CDR3 spans 15 amino acids. For the CDR3, the DNA is TGTGCCAGCAGGAATAGGGGACTAGCGTACAATGAGCAGTTCTTC. Protein product: CASRNRGLAYNEQFF.

This clonotype appeared many times. The chain has TRBV7-9 and TRBJ2-2; D gene ambiguous. Trimming removed 8 bases at V and 5 bases at J, with 3 bases between. CDR3 length: 10 amino acids. The germline V gene encodes CDR1 SEHNR and CDR2 FQNEAQ (reference sequence). In nucleotides, the CDR3 is TGTGCCAGCGGGACCGGGGAGCTGTTTTTT. Its translation is CASGTGELFF. The full variable domain, its missing parts supplied by reference TRBV7-9 and TRBJ2-2, is DTGVSQNPRHKITKRGQNVTFRCDPISEHNRLYWYRQTLGQGPEFLTYFQNEAQLEKSRLLSDRFSAERPKGSFSTLEIQRTEQGDSAMYLCASGTGELFFGEGSRLTVL.

The gene calls are TRBV5-1 and TRBJ1-1, with D unresolved. This CDR3 is built from 13 residues. CDR1 is SGHRS and CDR2 is YFSETQ in the germline V gene. The V and J ends lost 3 bases and 3 bases respectively, with 9 bases between them. CDR3 coding DNA: TGCGCCAGCAGCTGGGGAGGCCACACTGAAGCTTTCTTT. It codes for CASSWGGHTEAFF. Looking up the rest from reference TRBV5-1 and TRBJ1-1 gives the full variable domain: KAGVTQTPRYLIKTRGQQVTLSCSPISGHRSVSWYQQTPGQGLQFLFEYFSETQRNKGNFPGRFSGRQFSNSRSEMNVSTLELGDSALYLCASSWGGHTEAFFGQGTRLTVV.

This clonotype has at least ten counts. The V gene is TRBV19, the J gene TRBJ2-7; D gene uncertain. The germline CDR1 and CDR2 sequences are LNHDA and SQIVND (reference sequence). CDR3 length: 13 residues. The V end was cut by 3 bases, the J end by 3 bases, with 9 bases between. Here the CDR3 DNA reads TGTGCCAGTAGTATGGGCAGGAACTACGAGCAGTACTTC. Translated, it gives CASSMGRNYEQYF.

Worth noting for this clonotype: A junction end diverges from the germline sequence, so it may reflect a read error. The chain joins TRBV12-3 or TRBV12-4 to TRBJ1-2, with D possibly matching TRBD1 (5 bases). The CDR3 has 14 amino acids. For the CDR3, the DNA is TGTACCAGCAGTTGGGCGGGGGTTTCCCATGGCTACACCTTC. Its protein product is CTSSWAGVSHGYTF.

This clonotype was found many times. The gene calls are TRBV7-8 and TRBJ2-5; D might be TRBD1 or TRBD2, each matching 6 bases. The CDR3 runs to 15 residues. CDR1 SGHVS and CDR2 FQNEAQ come from the germline V gene. The V and J ends lost 5 bases and 5 bases respectively, with 18 bases between them. The chain's CDR3 is CASSVIGGGLETQYF. DNA for the CDR3: TGTGCCAGCAGCGTCATTGGAGGGGGACTGGAGACCCAGTACTTC. Based on the CDR3 plus reference TRBV7-8 and TRBJ2-5, the full variable domain is GAGVSQSPRYKVAKRGQDVALRCDPISGHVSLFWYQQALGQGPEFLTYFQNEAQLDKSGLPSDRFFAERPEGSVSTLKIQRTQQEDSAVYLCASSVIGGGLETQYFGPGTRLLVL.

The chain recombines TRBV19 with TRBJ1-2; 7 positions match TRBD1. The CDR3 contains 13 residues. The V gene's germline CDR1 is LNHDA and CDR2 SQIVND (reference sequence). Trimming cost V 6 bases and J 7 bases; bases outside gene matches: 8. The CDR3 region has the DNA TGTGCCAGTAGGGGGCAGGGGGTCGGTGGCTACACCTTC. This codes for CASRGQGVGGYTF.

This clonotype was observed at least ten times. The chain links TRBV16 to TRBJ1-5, with D hard to call. CDR3 length equals 14 residues. Between the trimmed V and J ends, which lost 0 bases and 2 bases, there was a span of 5 bases. From germline, CDR1 is KGHSY and CDR2 FQNENV. DNA for the CDR3: TGTGCCAGCAGCCAATCTTGGGGCAATCAGCCCCAGCATTTT. It yields the protein CASSQSWGNQPQHF.